The text below deals with one T cell receptor (beta chain). The CDR3 totals 16 residues. Deletions cut 2 bases from V and 0 bases from J, with 11 bases between. Germline CDR1 SGHVS, CDR2 FQNEAQ. The sample originates from a study of blood T cell repertoires in COVID-19. Study-level information: The United States, Italy and Spain supplied acute and convalescent COVID-19 samples.

Cohort 3 donors counted as recovered after two negative PCRs, clearance, or resolved symptoms. Original handling: Using reference gene primer amplification, nucleated cell counts were estimated. The repertoire was sequenced with immunoSEQ multiplex PCR; TCRdb's copy has only in-frame clones and lacks some. For V, J and clone size, that table is used; D and trimming come from the DNA. The table includes more than 150,000 clones, about 80% detected once. The clonotype comes from a man in his fifties or sixties who had recovered from COVID-19. Source material: PBMCs or T cells enriched from blood (not recorded which). The rearrangement joins TRBV7-8 to TRBJ1-5; no reliable D call. Here the CDR3 DNA reads TGTGCCAGCAGCTTATCGGTGAGATATAGCAATCAGCCCCAGCATTTT. Amino acid sequence: CASSLSVRYSNQPQHF.